These T cell receptor beta chains were read from a single sample in a study of T cells in Graves' hyperthyroidism and ophthalmopathy. TCRdb fed the multiplex PCR reads into MiXCR, producing one record per CDR3 protein. This sample yields approximately 480,000 distinct CDR3 sequences, of which under 25% are seen a single time; about 30% belongs to the top ten. What was sequenced was blood. The receptor source for this set is a man between 18 and 35 years old with Graves' hyperthyroidism. The CDR3 runs from the conserved cysteine through the conserved F or W. A D gene is named only where the DNA matches it firmly. Clone size is not always given. Where it is, it says once, few, many or a class for expanded clones.

TRBJ2-7 many - TRBV7-8 TGTGCCAGCAGCTTAGGGCTCGCTCGGGACGAGCAGTACTTC CASSLGLARDEQYF
TRBJ2-1 few - TRBV12-3/TRBV12-4 TGTGCCAGCAGTTTGCCGCTGGGGTATGAGCAGTTCTTC CASSLPLGYEQFF
TRBJ1-5 many TRBD1 TRBV15 TGTGCCACCACGGATACGGACAGGGGGGTTCAGCCCCAGCATTTT CATTDTDRGVQPQHF
TRBJ1-5 many - TRBV6-1 TGTGCCAGCGCAGGGAGCAATCAGCCCCAGCATTTT CASAGSNQPQHF
TRBJ2-7 - - TRBV15 TGTGCCACCAGCAGACGGGGGGCTGACGAGCAGTACTTC CATSRRGADEQYF
TRBJ1-1 many - TRBV20-1 TGCAGTTCCAGGCCCCGGGGGGCTGAAGCTTTCTTT CSSRPRGAEAFF
TRBJ2-4 few TRBD1 TRBV7-9 TGTGCCAGCAGCCGCTATCCAGGGGGCCCCAAAAACATTCAGTACTTC CASSRYPGGPKNIQYF
TRBJ1-2 many - TRBV6-1 TGTGCCAGCAGTGAATCCTATGGCTACACCTTC CASSESYGYTF
TRBJ2-5 many - TRBV30 TGTGCCTGGAGTTCATTATCCTCCCAAGAGACCCAGTACTTC CAWSSLSSQETQYF
TRBJ1-1 many - TRBV19 TGTGCCAGTAGTATCGGGGGGCTGGACACTGAAGCTTTCTTT CASSIGGLDTEAFF
TRBJ2-7 - - TRBV27 TGTGCCAGCAGTTTATTTTCCGATTCGCCAAACGAGCAGTACTTC CASSLFSDSPNEQYF
TRBJ2-2 few - TRBV15 TGTGCCACCAGCAGAGCATTCGAGGAGCTGTTTTTT CATSRAFEELFF
TRBJ2-7 many - TRBV19 TGTGCCAGTACCCCGACAAGGAGCTCCTACGAGCAGTACTTC CASTPTRSSYEQYF
TRBJ1-5 - - TRBV19 TGTGCCAGTAGCCGGCGGGGGGTTAGCAATCAGCCCCAGCATTTT CASSRRGVSNQPQHF
TRBJ2-2 - TRBD2 TRBV11-2 TGTGCCAGCGCTGGGTGGGAGCGGGGGAACACCGGGGAGCTGTTTTTT CASAGWERGNTGELFF
TRBJ2-5 - TRBD2 TRBV6-1 TGTGCCAGCCTCAGCGGGAGGGCCAAAGAGACCCAGTACTTC CASLSGRAKETQYF
TRBJ1-2 many - TRBV20-1 TGCAGTGCTAGCGAGAGGGGAAACAACTATGGCTACACCTTC CSASERGNNYGYTF
TRBJ1-1 many - TRBV6-5 TGTGCCAGCAGTCCTCGGACAGAGCCGAACACTGAAGCTTTCTTT CASSPRTEPNTEAFF
TRBJ1-2 - TRBD1 TRBV6-1 TGTGCCAGCAGCAAAGGGACAGGGGCTAACTATGGCTACACCTTC CASSKGTGANYGYTF
TRBJ1-1 many - TRBV28 TGTGCCAGCAGTTCACGGCCAACTGAAGCTTTCTTT CASSSRPTEAFF
TRBJ2-7 many TRBD1 TRBV12-3/TRBV12-4 TGTGCCAGCAGTTTAGCCCCGGGACAGGGGGTGTACTTC CASSLAPGQGVYF
TRBJ2-5 - - TRBV2 TGTGCCAGCAGTTGGTTCGGGGAAGAGACCCAGTACTTC CASSWFGEETQYF
TRBJ1-5 many - TRBV28 TGTGCCAGCAGGGGGAACAATCAGCCCCAGCATTTT CASRGNNQPQHF
TRBJ1-1 - - TRBV20-1 TGCAGTGCTAGAGCTGGCGGGGGCGGGACTGAAGCTTTCTTT CSARAGGGGTEAFF
TRBJ1-1 - TRBD1 TRBV12-5 TGTGCTAGTGGTTTGGAATCCGGGACAGAATCTTTCTTT CASGLESGTESFF
TRBJ2-4 - - TRBV29-1 TGCAGCGTTGAAGGCCTAGCCTTAGCCAAAAACATTCAGTACTTC CSVEGLALAKNIQYF
TRBJ1-1 - - TRBV12-3/TRBV12-4 TGTGCCAGCACCCTAACGACCGGGGCTGAAGCTTTCTTT CASTLTTGAEAFF
TRBJ2-5 - - TRBV6-2/TRBV6-3 TGTGCCAGCAGTTACCCCGGTTTTGGCCTAGGAGGGACCCAGTACTTC CASSYPGFGLGGTQYF
TRBJ2-7 - - TRBV7-3 TGTGCCAGCAGCTTAGCAGGGTCGGGCGAGCAGTACTTC CASSLAGSGEQYF
TRBJ1-1 many TRBD1 TRBV11-2 TGTGCCAGCAGCTTTCCCCAGGGGGCTCCGAACACTGAAGCTTTCTTT CASSFPQGAPNTEAFF
TRBJ2-7 many TRBD1 TRBV19 TGTGCCAGTAGTCCCCGGGACAGGGAATACGAGCAGTACTTC CASSPRDREYEQYF
TRBJ2-4 few - TRBV2 TGTGCCAGCAGTGATTCTCCTCTAGCCAAAAACATTCAGTACTTC CASSDSPLAKNIQYF
TRBJ2-5 many - TRBV30 TGTGCCTGGAGGGAGTGGGTCTTCGGGACCCAGTACTTC CAWREWVFGTQYF
TRBJ1-2 many - TRBV6-2/TRBV6-3 TGTGCCAGCAGTTACTCCGGACAGTATGGCTACACCTTC CASSYSGQYGYTF